This T cell receptor (beta chain) was captured in a study of T cell responses to AZD1222 COVID-19 vaccine (dated by TCRdb to the early 2020s). Broadly, across the study: AZD1222 recipients with second doses at about 4 weeks or about 12 weeks were pooled, because spike-specific TCR depth and breadth did not differ between schedules. TCR sequencing covered more than 230 trial participants: about 210 given two doses of AZD1222 and about 26 given two doses of MenACWY control vaccine. Trial participants were enrolled into age subgroups of 18-55, 56-69 and 70-plus years, which contained about 160, 30 and 59 TCR-sequenced participants, respectively. General study outcomes and caveats: The 56-69-year group was small, and its depth increase did not reach significance, likely because of low power. A significant rise in spike-specific TCR breadth and depth was observed after two AZD1222 doses relative to day 0 and relative to MenACWY recipients. Vaccine-associated CD4 TCRs spanned the whole spike protein, with dominant responses in regions 160-218 and 743-854. Because no samples from the day 14 peak response were available, repertoires could be characterized only after the peak T cell response. Participants were mostly white British and included more females than males, and it was suggested by the authors that clonal diversity may have been underestimated. Conclusions about previously exposed vaccinees are limited, since just five to seven AZD1222 recipients were seropositive for SARS-CoV-2 at baseline. Reportedly, almost half of the unique spike-specific TCRs recognized epitopes lying outside the regions that are mutated in the B.1.351 and B.1.1.7 variants.

The CDR3 regions of human TCRbeta chains were analyzed by immunosequencing. Processing in the source paper ran as follows. TCRs in the repertoires were compared against a reference library of SARS-CoV-2-specific TCRs that had been generated with the MIRA antigen-specificity platform. Breadth was defined as the fraction of unique TCRs that were SARS-CoV-2-associated. Depth was defined as the fraction of total T cells that were SARS-CoV-2-associated. Using the MIRA data, each spike-specific TCR was mapped to the spike region that the TCR reacts to and placed in a CD4 or CD8 class. Log10-transformed breadth and depth values were compared by one-way ANOVA with Sidak's multiple comparisons tests. This is the immuneACCESS table as TCRdb keeps it, with only in-frame sequences that have V and J called. A part of the clones is gone; compared with another copy, unresolved V genes explain less than half, and the rest is unexplained. The V and J calls and clone size are taken from that table; D and trimming were inferred from the DNA. For this sample the table gives 150,000 or so clones, of which around nine tenths were detected only once. The top ten constitute about 1.3% of the sample.

Concerning this clone itself: Its cognate antigen has yet to be identified. Per-nucleotide qualities are absent, and no much larger clonotype sits a single base away.

Reading the germline V gene gives CDR1 SGHNT and CDR2 YENEEA. The CDR3 spans 17 residues, from the cysteine through the phenylalanine. The entry retains the CDR3 DNA only, 51 bases that are in frame from base 1. The V end gives up 1 base and the J end 2 bases, leaving 3 bases in the junction not matched to a gene. This sample's time point label indicates: baseline before first vaccination. Vaccinee samples were obtained from the UK trials COV001 and COV002, which included a single-blind randomized controlled phase 2/3 trial of AZD1222 (ChAdOx1 nCoV-19) in healthy adults. For TCRbeta chain sequencing, PBMC samples from trial participants were taken at day 0 and at day 28 after the second dose.

The rearrangement combines TRBV11-3 with TRBJ2-5; 14 of the junction bases match TRBD2. This TCR was sampled from an adult in good health. The sequences come from peripheral blood, collected on day 0 of AZD1222 vaccination. Here the CDR3 is given as CASSLVGLAGAQETQYF. The DNA is as follows: TGTGCCAGCAGCTTAGTGGGACTAGCGGGAGCACAAGAGACCCAGTACTTC.